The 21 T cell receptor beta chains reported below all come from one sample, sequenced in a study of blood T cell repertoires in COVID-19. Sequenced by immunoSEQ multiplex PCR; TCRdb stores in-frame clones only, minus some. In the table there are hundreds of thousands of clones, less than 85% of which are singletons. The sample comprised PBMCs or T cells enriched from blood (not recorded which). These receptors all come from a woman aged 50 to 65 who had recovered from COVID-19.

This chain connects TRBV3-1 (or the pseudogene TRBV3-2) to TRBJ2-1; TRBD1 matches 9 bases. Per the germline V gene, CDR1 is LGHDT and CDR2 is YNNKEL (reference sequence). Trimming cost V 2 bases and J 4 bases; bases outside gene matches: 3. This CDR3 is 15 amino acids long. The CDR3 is CASSQRTGEYNEQFF. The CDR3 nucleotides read TGTGCCAGCAGCCAAAGGACAGGGGAATACAATGAGCAGTTCTTC.

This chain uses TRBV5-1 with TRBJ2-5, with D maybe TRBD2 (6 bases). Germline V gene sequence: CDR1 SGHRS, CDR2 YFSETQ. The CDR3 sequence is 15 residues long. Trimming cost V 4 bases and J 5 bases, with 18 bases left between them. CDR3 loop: CASSDYGGVEETQYF. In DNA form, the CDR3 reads TGCGCCAGCAGCGATTACGGGGGAGTGGAGGAGACCCAGTACTTC. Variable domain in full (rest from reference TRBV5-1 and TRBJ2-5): KAGVTQTPRYLIKTRGQQVTLSCSPISGHRSVSWYQQTPGQGLQFLFEYFSETQRNKGNFPGRFSGRQFSNSRSEMNVSTLELGDSALYLCASSDYGGVEETQYFGPGTRLLVL.

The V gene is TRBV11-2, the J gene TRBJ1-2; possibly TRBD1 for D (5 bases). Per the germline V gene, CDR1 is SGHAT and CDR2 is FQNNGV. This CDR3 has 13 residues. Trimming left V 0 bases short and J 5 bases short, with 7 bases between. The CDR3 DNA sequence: TGTGCCAGCAGCTTAGACAGGGATTATGGCTACACCTTC. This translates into CASSLDRDYGYTF. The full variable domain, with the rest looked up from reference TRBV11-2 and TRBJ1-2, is EAGVAQSPRYKIIEKRQSVAFWCNPISGHATLYWYQQILGQGPKLLIQFQNNGVVDDSQLPKDRFSAERLKGVDSTLKIQPAKLEDSAVYLCASSLDRDYGYTFGSGTRLTVV.

As DNA, the CDR3 is TGTGCCAGCCTCCGGGATTCAGCCGTACCTAACACTGAAGCTTTCTTT. It yields the protein CASLRDSAVPNTEAFF. This rearrangement joins TRBV2 to TRBJ1-1; D remains unclear. V was trimmed by 8 bases and J by 2 bases, leaving 21 bases between them. The CDR3 spans 16 residues. The germline V gene has CDR1 SNHLY and CDR2 FYNNEI.

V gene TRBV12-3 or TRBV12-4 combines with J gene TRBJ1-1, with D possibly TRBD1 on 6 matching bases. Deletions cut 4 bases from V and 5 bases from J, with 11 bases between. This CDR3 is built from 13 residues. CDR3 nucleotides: TGTGCCAGCAGTTCCCGGCAGGGGACTGAAGCTTTCTTT. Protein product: CASSSRQGTEAFF.

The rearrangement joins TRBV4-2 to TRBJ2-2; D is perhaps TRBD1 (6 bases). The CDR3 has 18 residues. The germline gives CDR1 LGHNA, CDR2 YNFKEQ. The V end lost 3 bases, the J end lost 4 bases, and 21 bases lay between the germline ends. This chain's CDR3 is CASSQTVDRSQGTGELFF. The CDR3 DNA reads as TGTGCCAGCAGCCAGACCGTTGACAGGTCGCAGGGCACCGGGGAGCTGTTTTTT.

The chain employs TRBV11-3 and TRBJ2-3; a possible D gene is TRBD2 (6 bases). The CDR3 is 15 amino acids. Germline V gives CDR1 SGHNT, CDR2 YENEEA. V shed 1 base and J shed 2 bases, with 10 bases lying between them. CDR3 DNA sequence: TGTGCCAGCAGCTTAGCGGGAGATGACACAGATACGCAGTATTTT. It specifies CASSLAGDDTDTQYF.

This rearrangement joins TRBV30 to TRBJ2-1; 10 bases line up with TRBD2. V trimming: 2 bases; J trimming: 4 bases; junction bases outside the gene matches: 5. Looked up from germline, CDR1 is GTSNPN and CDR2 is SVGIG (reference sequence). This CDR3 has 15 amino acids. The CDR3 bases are TGTGCCTGGAGTACCGGAGCGGGAGGGTACAATGAGCAGTTCTTC. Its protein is CAWSTGAGGYNEQFF.

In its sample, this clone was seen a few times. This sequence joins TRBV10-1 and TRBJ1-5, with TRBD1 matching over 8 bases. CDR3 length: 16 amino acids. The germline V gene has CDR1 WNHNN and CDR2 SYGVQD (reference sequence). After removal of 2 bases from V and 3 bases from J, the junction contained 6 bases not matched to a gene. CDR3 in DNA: TGCGCCAGCAGTGAGACGGGACAGGTGGACAATCAGCCCCAGCATTTT. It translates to CASSETGQVDNQPQHF.

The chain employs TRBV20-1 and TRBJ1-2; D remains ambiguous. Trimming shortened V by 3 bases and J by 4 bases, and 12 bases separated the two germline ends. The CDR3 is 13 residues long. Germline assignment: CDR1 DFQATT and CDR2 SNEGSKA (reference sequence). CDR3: CSASSTFGYGYTF. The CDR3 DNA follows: TGCAGTGCTAGTAGCACGTTCGGCTATGGCTACACCTTC.

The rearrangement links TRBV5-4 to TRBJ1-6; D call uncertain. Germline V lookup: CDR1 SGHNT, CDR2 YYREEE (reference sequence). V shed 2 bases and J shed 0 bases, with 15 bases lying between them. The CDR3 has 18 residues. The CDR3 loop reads CASSLTIRVSSYNSPLHF. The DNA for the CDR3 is TGTGCCAGCAGCTTAACCATCCGGGTGAGCTCCTATAATTCACCCCTCCACTTT.

The CDR3: CASSSRDRVGEQFF. The CDR3 DNA reads as TGCGCCAGCAGCTCCCGGGACAGGGTGGGTGAGCAGTTCTTC. The chain employs TRBV5-1 and TRBJ2-1; the match to TRBD1 covers 9 bases. CDR1 and CDR2 (germline): SGHRS, YFSETQ. Trimming took 3 bases from V and 9 from J; bases not matched to a gene: 7. The CDR3 has 14 residues.

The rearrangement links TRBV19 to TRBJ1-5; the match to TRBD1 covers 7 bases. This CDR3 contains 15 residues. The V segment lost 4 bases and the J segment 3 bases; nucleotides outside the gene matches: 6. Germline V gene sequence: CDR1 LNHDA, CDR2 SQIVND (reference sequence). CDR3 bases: TGTGCCAGTAGTACCGGGACAGTCATCAATCAGCCCCAGCATTTT. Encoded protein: CASSTGTVINQPQHF.

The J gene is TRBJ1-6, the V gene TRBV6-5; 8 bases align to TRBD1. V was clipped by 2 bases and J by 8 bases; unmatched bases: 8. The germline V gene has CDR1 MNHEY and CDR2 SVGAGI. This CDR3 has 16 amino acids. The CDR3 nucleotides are TGTGCCAGCAGTTACAACGATCAGACAGGGGATTCACCCCTCCACTTT. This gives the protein CASSYNDQTGDSPLHF.

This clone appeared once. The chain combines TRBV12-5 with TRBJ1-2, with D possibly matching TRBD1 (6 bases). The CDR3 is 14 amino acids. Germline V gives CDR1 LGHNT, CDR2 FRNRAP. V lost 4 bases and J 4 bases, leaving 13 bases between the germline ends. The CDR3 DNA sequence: TGTGCTAGTGGTTGGTCAGGGGCGAGCTATGGCTACACCTTC. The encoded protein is CASGWSGASYGYTF.

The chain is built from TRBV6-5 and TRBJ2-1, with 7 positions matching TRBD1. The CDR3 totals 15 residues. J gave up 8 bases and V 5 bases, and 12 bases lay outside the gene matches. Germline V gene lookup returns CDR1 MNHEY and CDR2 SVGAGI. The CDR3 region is CASSPEGALAYEQFF. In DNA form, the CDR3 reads TGTGCCAGCAGTCCAGAGGGGGCGCTTGCCTATGAGCAGTTCTTC.

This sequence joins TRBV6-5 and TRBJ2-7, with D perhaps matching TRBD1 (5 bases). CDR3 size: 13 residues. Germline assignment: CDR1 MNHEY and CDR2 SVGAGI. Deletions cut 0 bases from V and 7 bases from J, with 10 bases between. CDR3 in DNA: TGTGCCAGCAGTTACTCGGACAATCGGGAGCAGTACTTC. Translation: CASSYSDNREQYF.

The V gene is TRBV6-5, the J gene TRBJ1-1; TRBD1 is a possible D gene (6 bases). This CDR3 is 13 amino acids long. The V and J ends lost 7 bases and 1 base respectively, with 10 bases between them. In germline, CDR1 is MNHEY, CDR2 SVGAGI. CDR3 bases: TGTGCCAGCAAACTACAGGGGAACACTGAAGCTTTCTTT. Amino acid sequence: CASKLQGNTEAFF.

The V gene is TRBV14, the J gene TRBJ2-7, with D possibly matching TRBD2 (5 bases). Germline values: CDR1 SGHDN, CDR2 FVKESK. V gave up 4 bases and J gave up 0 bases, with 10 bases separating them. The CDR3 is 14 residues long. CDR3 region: CASSRAVASYEQYF. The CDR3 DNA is TGTGCCAGCAGCCGAGCGGTCGCCTCCTACGAGCAGTACTTC.

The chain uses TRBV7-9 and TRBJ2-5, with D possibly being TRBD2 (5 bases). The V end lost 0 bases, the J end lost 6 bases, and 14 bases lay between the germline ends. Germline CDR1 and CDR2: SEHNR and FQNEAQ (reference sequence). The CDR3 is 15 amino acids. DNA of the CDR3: TGTGCCAGCAGCTTAGCGCACGGGGTGGCCAAGACCCAGTACTTC. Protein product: CASSLAHGVAKTQYF.

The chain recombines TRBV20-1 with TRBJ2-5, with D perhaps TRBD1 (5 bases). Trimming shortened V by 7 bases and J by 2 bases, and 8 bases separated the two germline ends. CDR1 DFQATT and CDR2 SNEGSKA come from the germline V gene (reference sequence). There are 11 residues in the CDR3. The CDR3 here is CSGTGQETQYF. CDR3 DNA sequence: TGCAGTGGTACAGGTCAAGAGACCCAGTACTTC.